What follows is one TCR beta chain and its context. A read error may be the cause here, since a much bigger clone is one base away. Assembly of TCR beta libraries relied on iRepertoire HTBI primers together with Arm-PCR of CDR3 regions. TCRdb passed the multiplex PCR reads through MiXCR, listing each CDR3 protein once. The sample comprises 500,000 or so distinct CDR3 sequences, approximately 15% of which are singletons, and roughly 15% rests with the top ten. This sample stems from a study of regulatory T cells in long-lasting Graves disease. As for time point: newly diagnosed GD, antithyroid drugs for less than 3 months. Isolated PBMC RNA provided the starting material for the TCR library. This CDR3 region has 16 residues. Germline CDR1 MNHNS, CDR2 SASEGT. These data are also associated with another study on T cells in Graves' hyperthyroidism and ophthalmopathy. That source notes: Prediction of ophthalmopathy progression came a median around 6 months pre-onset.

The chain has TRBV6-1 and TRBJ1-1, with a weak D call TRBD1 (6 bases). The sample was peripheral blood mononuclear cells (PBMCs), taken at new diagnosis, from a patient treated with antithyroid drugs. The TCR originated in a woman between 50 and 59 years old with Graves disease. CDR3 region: CVSLATGTLMNTEAFF. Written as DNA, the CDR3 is TGTGTCAGCCTGGCCACCGGGACATTGATGAACACTGAAGCTTTCTTT.